Reported below is one TCR beta chain. This sample was included in a study of shared clonotypes between healthy human individuals. The repertoire was sequenced with immunoSEQ multiplex PCR; TCRdb's copy has only in-frame clones and lacks some. Here the sample spans about 2.3 million clones, roughly 93% being singletons. The source is a man aged 18-30 years in good health. Some clones in this sample may be carry-over from other donors' samples. The sequenced material came from naive CD4+ T cells from PBMCs. Sample subset: CD45RA+ positively selected.

In DNA, the CDR3 is TGTGCCTGGAGTGTACTGGAGTCCGGGAGCAGTGAAAAACTGTTTTTT. It codes for CAWSVLESGSSEKLFF. This sequence joins TRBV30 and TRBJ1-4; D is uncertain. Trimming took 0 bases from V and 7 from J, leaving 18 bases between them. The CDR3 is 16 amino acids. The germline gives CDR1 GTSNPN, CDR2 SVGIG (reference sequence). Full variable domain (outside the CDR3, taken from reference TRBV30 and TRBJ1-4): SQTIHQWPATLVQPVGSPLSLECTVEGTSNPNLYWYRQAAGRGLQLLFYSVGIGQISSEVPQNLSASRPQDRQFILSSKKLLLSDSGFYLCAWSVLESGSSEKLFFGSGTQLSVL.